Shown below are 23 T cell receptor beta chains from a single sample sequenced in a study of T-cell reconstitution after alpha-beta-depleted transplantation in children (dated by TCRdb to the mid-2010s). Libraries were built with PCR. TCRdb names Illumina HiSeq 2500 as the instrument used. TCR libraries were prepared with molecular barcoding, using unique molecular identifiers to normalize TCRbeta repertoire quantification. TCRdb cleaned the public reads at Q25 with fastp, built clones with MiXCR and kept in-frame beta chains. Records with the same CDR3 protein are collapsed into one entry carrying the most frequent genes and DNA. This sample holds hundreds of thousands of distinct CDR3 sequences; 16% were observed only once. The ten largest clones represent around 43% of the sample. Interpreted using the paper, the treatment or condition label stands for: allogeneic hematopoietic cell transplantation with graft depleted of TCRalphabeta T cells and CD19 B cells.

The sequencing here drew on PBMCs, mostly from graft donor cells, taken 360 days after TCRalphabeta/CD19-depleted stem cell transplant. The receptors were gathered from a male patient aged 2 to 9 who had a stem cell transplant for acute lymphoblastic leukemia, so the T cells may come from the graft donor.

This clonotype came up a few times. The V gene is TRBV27, the J gene TRBJ2-2; possibly TRBD2 for D (5 bases). Between the trimmed V and J ends, which lost 2 bases and 8 bases, there was a span of 12 bases. There are 14 residues in the CDR3. Per the germline V gene, CDR1 is MNHEY and CDR2 is SMNVEV (reference sequence). CDR3 DNA sequence: TGTGCCAGCAGTTTAAGCCGAGGGTTTGGGGAGCTGTTTTTT. Its translation: CASSLSRGFGELFF.

This clonotype has only a few counts. This rearrangement joins TRBV4-1 to TRBJ2-5; the match to TRBD2 covers 12 bases. This CDR3 spans 21 amino acids. Germline CDR1 reads MGHRA; CDR2 reads YSYEKL. Unmatched junction bases numbered 19, after V lost 1 base and J lost 4 bases. The CDR3 region is CASSQVALASLILAGGETQYF. The CDR3, as DNA: TGCGCCAGCAGCCAAGTCGCCTTGGCCAGCCTTATACTAGCGGGAGGAGAGACCCAGTACTTC.

The J gene is TRBJ2-5, the V gene TRBV20-1; D is perhaps TRBD2 (5 bases). Germline V gene sequence: CDR1 DFQATT, CDR2 SNEGSKA (reference sequence). Trimming took 1 base from V and 7 from J, leaving 13 bases between them. CDR3 length equals 13 residues. The CDR3 sequence: CSARVSGYGTQYF. CDR3 sequence (DNA): TGCAGTGCTAGAGTCTCGGGGTACGGGACCCAGTACTTC.

A few counts support this clonotype. V and J are TRBV4-1 and TRBJ2-3, with 8 bases that match TRBD1. CDR1 is MGHRA and CDR2 is YSYEKL in the germline V gene. With V trimmed by 1 base and J by 4 bases, 13 bases remained unmatched. The CDR3 loop spans 18 amino acids. CDR3 loop: CASSQGLFGQGRADTQYF. The CDR3 bases are TGCGCCAGCAGCCAAGGGTTATTCGGACAGGGCAGGGCAGATACGCAGTATTTT.

This clonotype was detected many times. The V and J genes are TRBV29-1 and TRBJ2-3, with D tentatively TRBD1 (6 bases). The V gene lost 5 bases and the J gene lost 6 bases, with 12 bases spanning the gap. The CDR3 runs to 12 residues. Germline V gives CDR1 SQVTM, CDR2 ANQGSEA. The CDR3 sequence is CSVMTGSDTQYF. The CDR3 DNA is TGCAGCGTTATGACAGGTTCGGATACGCAGTATTTT.

This clonotype was seen a few times. The CDR3, as DNA: TGTGCCAGCAGTTTTCTCATTAATCAACAGGTAGGGCACACTGAAGCTTTCTTT. Encoded protein: CASSFLINQQVGHTEAFF. The J gene is TRBJ1-1, the V gene TRBV28; D might be TRBD1 (5 bases). Trimming left V 3 bases short and J 3 bases short, with 23 bases between. The length of the CDR3 is 18 residues. Germline lookup yields CDR1 MDHEN and CDR2 SYDVKM.

This clonotype was found a few times. The chain uses TRBV5-1 and TRBJ2-1, with 9 bases fitting TRBD2. This CDR3 has 19 amino acids. V trimming: 4 bases; J trimming: 1 base; junction bases outside the gene matches: 15. Germline CDR1 is SGHRS and CDR2 is YFSETQ. The CDR3 DNA reads as TGCGCCAGCAGCCACGACTCCCGGCTAGCGGGACTTTCCTACAATGAGCAGTTCTTC. Translated, it gives CASSHDSRLAGLSYNEQFF.

This clonotype appeared a few times. The CDR3 DNA is TGTGCCAGCAGCACACTAGCGGGTGTCCCCTACGAGCAGTACTTC. This codes for CASSTLAGVPYEQYF. V and J are TRBV7-2 and TRBJ2-7, with TRBD2 matching 9 bases. V lost 5 bases and J lost 2; bases outside the gene matches: 7. The CDR3 is made up of 15 amino acids. Germline values: CDR1 SGHTA, CDR2 FQGNSA.

This clonotype was detected many times. V usage is TRBV30 and J usage is TRBJ2-7, with D perhaps TRBD1 (5 bases). CDR3 length: 15 residues. Germline assignment: CDR1 GTSNPN and CDR2 SVGIG (reference sequence). V lost 0 bases to trimming and J lost 4 bases, with 16 bases between them. CDR3 loop: CAWSVRSGWSYEQYF. The DNA of the CDR3 is TGTGCCTGGAGTGTGAGGTCAGGGTGGTCGTACGAGCAGTACTTC.

The table lists this clonotype with a few counts. The genes are TRBV10-3 and TRBJ2-2; maybe TRBD2 (6 bases). CDR1 and CDR2 (germline): ENHRY, SYGVKD. V lost 2 bases and J lost 5, with 6 bases in between. This CDR3 comprises 13 residues. The CDR3 region has the DNA TGTGCCATCAGTGAGGCGGGAACCGGGGAGCTGTTTTTT. It encodes CAISEAGTGELFF.

This clonotype has a count of ten or more. The rearrangement links TRBV5-5 to TRBJ2-2, with D unclear. Germline CDR1 and CDR2: SGHKS and YYEKEE (reference sequence). CDR3 length: 14 amino acids. Trimming took off 0 bases at V and 3 bases at J, with 6 bases between the two ends. CDR3 sequence reads: CASSLEWHTGELFF. Here the CDR3 DNA reads TGTGCCAGCAGCTTGGAATGGCACACCGGGGAGCTGTTTTTT.

This clonotype was seen a few times. The rearrangement links TRBV4-3 to TRBJ2-3, with a tentative D call TRBD1 (6 bases). The CDR3 has 13 amino acids. Germline values: CDR1 LGHNA, CDR2 YSLEER. Trimming took 5 bases from V and 5 from J, leaving 11 bases between them. CDR3 nucleotides: TGCGCCAGCAGCAAGTACAGGGTAGATACGCAGTATTTT. Translating it yields CASSKYRVDTQYF.

This clonotype was counted only a few times. The rearrangement links TRBV7-2 to TRBJ2-5; D perhaps matches TRBD1 (5 bases). The CDR3 is made up of 13 amino acids. V was cut by 0 bases and J by 9 bases, with 11 bases left in between. Per germline, CDR1 SGHTA and CDR2 FQGNSA. This chain's CDR3 is CASSLAGAVAQYF. In DNA form, the CDR3 reads TGTGCCAGCAGCTTAGCTGGGGCCGTGGCCCAGTACTTC.

V gene TRBV7-2 combines with J gene TRBJ1-2, with 10 bases identical to TRBD1. In germline, CDR1 is SGHTA, CDR2 FQGNSA. V shed 0 bases, J shed 1 base, and the junction held 2 bases outside the gene matches. The CDR3 loop spans 16 amino acids. Here the CDR3 DNA reads TGTGCCAGCAGCTTAGCTTGGGACAGGGGTAACTATGGCTACACCTTC. Amino acids: CASSLAWDRGNYGYTF.

This clonotype has more than one count but fewer than ten. The chain has TRBV20-1 and TRBJ2-2; possible D gene TRBD2, 5 bases. V was clipped by 1 base and J by 6 bases, with 15 bases between them. Germline lookup yields CDR1 DFQATT and CDR2 SNEGSKA (reference sequence). The CDR3 contains 15 residues. As DNA, the CDR3 is TGCAGTGCTAGAGTCCTGGGAGTCGGGGCCGGGGAGCTGTTTTTT. It specifies CSARVLGVGAGELFF.

This clonotype was found many times. V is TRBV20-1 and J is TRBJ2-3, with 11 bases aligning to TRBD2. CDR3 length equals 15 residues. Germline CDR1 DFQATT, CDR2 SNEGSKA (reference sequence). V shed 4 bases and J 4 bases; nucleotides not matched to a gene: 7. CDR3 residues: CSATTTSGRADTQYF. CDR3 DNA: TGCAGTGCTACTACTACTAGCGGGAGAGCAGATACGCAGTATTTT.

This rearrangement joins TRBV15 to TRBJ2-1; TRBD2 agrees at 7 bases. The trim removed 0 bases at V and 2 bases at J, leaving 10 bases unmatched. CDR1 and CDR2 (germline): LNHNV, YYDKDF (reference sequence). The CDR3 consists of 18 residues. The CDR3: CATSRDRDYPLAYNEQFF. DNA of the CDR3: TGTGCCACCAGCAGAGATAGGGACTACCCTCTTGCCTACAATGAGCAGTTCTTC.

This clonotype was picked up a small number of times. The rearrangement links TRBV6-2 or TRBV6-3 to TRBJ2-3, with D perhaps TRBD1 (6 bases). Per germline, CDR1 MNHEY and CDR2 SVGEGT. The length of the CDR3 is 19 residues. V was pared by 2 bases and J by 2 bases, with 23 bases between. CDR3 residues: CASSYVGHTWYSDTDTQYF. In nucleotides, the CDR3 is TGTGCCAGCAGTTACGTGGGACACACTTGGTACTCAGACACAGATACGCAGTATTTT.

This clonotype was observed a handful of times. The genes are TRBV27 and TRBJ2-7; D call uncertain. Germline CDR1 MNHEY, CDR2 SMNVEV (reference sequence). This CDR3 has 11 amino acids. V lost 5 bases, J lost 9 bases, and 11 bases lay in between. The CDR3 loop reads CASSPGLGQYF. CDR3 coding DNA: TGTGCCAGCAGTCCGGGCCTCGGGCAGTACTTC.

This clonotype has a count of ten or more. The chain employs TRBV5-1 and TRBJ2-2; D might be TRBD2 (5 bases). The V end was cut by 1 base, the J end by 6 bases, with 7 bases between. The V gene's germline CDR1 is SGHRS and CDR2 YFSETQ. The CDR3 runs 13 residues. The CDR3 region has the DNA TGCGCCAGCAGCTTGAACGGGGCCGGGGAGCTGTTTTTT. Translating gives CASSLNGAGELFF.

This clonotype was observed a handful of times. The rearrangement uses TRBV7-2 and TRBJ2-7; D is undetermined. Germline-derived CDR1 and CDR2 are SGHTA and FQGNSA. The CDR3 runs 15 residues. Between the trimmed V and J ends, which lost 3 bases and 4 bases, there was a span of 16 bases. CDR3 amino acids: CASSLDPIVMYEQYF. CDR3 DNA sequence: TGTGCCAGCAGCTTGGACCCCATAGTGATGTACGAGCAGTACTTC.

The chain employs TRBV18 and TRBJ2-5; D unresolved. The CDR3 sequence is 14 residues long. Germline lookup yields CDR1 KGHSH and CDR2 LQKENI. V dropped 1 base and J dropped 5 bases, with 11 bases sitting between them. The chain's CDR3 is CASSPQRGGETQYF. CDR3 in DNA: TGTGCCAGCTCACCACAGCGCGGTGGGGAGACCCAGTACTTC.

To note about this clonotype: This may stem from a read error, because a much larger clone lies one nucleotide away. This chain joins TRBV27 and TRBJ2-7, with D perhaps TRBD1 or TRBD2 (5 bases each). The ends were cut back, 2 bases at V and 6 bases at J, with 20 bases in the middle. This CDR3 comprises 16 residues. Germline CDR1 and CDR2: MNHEY and SMNVEV (reference sequence). The CDR3 protein is CASSLGGAVWACEQYF. CDR3 bases: TGTGCCAGCAGTTTAGGGGGAGCGGTTTGGGCCTGCGAGCAGTACTTC.